The following is a TCR beta chain sequence with its context. The antigen this receptor binds is unknown. No per-base quality is available; no much larger clone lies one base away. Between the V and J ends, shortened by 4 bases and 6 bases respectively, the junction contains 12 bases. The CDR1 and CDR2 encoded by the germline V gene are SQVTM and ANQGSEA. The CDR3 goes from the cysteine to the phenylalanine over 13 residues. Only CDR3 DNA is held: 39 bases, read in frame from base 1. The cohort consisted of 650 to 850 healthy bone marrow donors. All cohort members were sampled while nominally healthy, although unrecorded immune exposures were likely present. The donor tested CMV seropositive and was one of the 289 seropositive cohort members. A peripheral blood sample was collected from each donor, and TCR beta sequencing was performed on peripheral blood mononuclear cells. The Qiagen DNeasy Blood Extraction Kit was used to extract genomic DNA from the blood cell samples.

This sample is drawn from a study of cytomegalovirus exposure and HLA in healthy donors (dated by TCRdb to about 2017). About the full investigation: According to an earlier analysis of 450 to 650 of the donors, 200 million or so T cells yielded roughly 110 million unique TCR beta sequences and 250 to 350 Gb of sequence data. Around 320 gigabases of sequencing data and approximately 84 million unique TCR sequences were included in an early release covering 550 to 800 HLA-typed donors. The genetic ancestry cluster associated with self-reported Caucasian donors included approximately 85% of the approximately 400 genotyped donors. The study aimed to test whether cataloging public T cell receptors could reveal signatures of past pathogen exposure. Using immunosequencing, the study profiled T cell repertoires from approximately 700 subjects and related those repertoires to cytomegalovirus serostatus. A separate validation cohort of approximately 130 different subjects was used in addition to the approximately 700-subject first cohort. To predict cytomegalovirus infection status, the study combined high-throughput TCR immunosequencing, statistical association of individual TCRs with disease status, and machine learning. To study patterns of TCR occurrence, a later analysis re-analyzed previously published TCR beta repertoires from just over 650 donors and added high-resolution HLA genotyping. Rather than using new phenotypic data, the later analysis identified candidate immune exposures from TCR beta sequences and from how often those sequences occurred across donors. An earlier analysis of approximately 500 of the donors applied high-throughput TCR beta sequencing to assess whether each TCR beta V gene segment acted as functional or pseudogenic. Donor age, sex, ethnicity and CMV serostatus were compiled together with the repertoire data. Genome-wide SNP genotypes for about 55% of the roughly 670 donors were used in a later genetic analysis, which treated that subset as a discovery cohort. All discovery cohort repertoires had been generated on a single sequencing platform. HLA typing covered class I and class II loci at four-digit resolution. Typing coverage varied by locus: roughly 629-640 donors for A, B, C, DRB1 and DQB1; roughly 510 for DQA1; about 600 for DPA1; approximately 490 for DPB1. Because of strong linkage in the cohort, five DR-DQ haplotypes were treated as single units for association and clustering. Among 300 to 500 genotyped donors of the cohort, an average of approximately 240,000 unique TCR beta nucleotide sequences was sequenced per donor, of which 15% to 20% were non-productive. The study at large found these results: In the study, 150 to 200 TCR beta chains were listed as associated with cytomegalovirus. Specific HLA alleles were associated with some 15,000 TCR beta sequences at a false discovery rate of 0.05 in a later analysis. An earlier analysis of some 590 of the donors showed that most TCR beta V segments appeared in productive rearrangements either about 87% or about 30% of the time, which broadly matched IMGT annotations. The authors suggested that the approach could potentially be extended to other disease states and immunological phenotypes. In a later analysis, TCR association rates were found to vary across HLA loci, with the most associated TCRs seen for DRB1 alleles and the fewest for HLA-C alleles. Cytomegalovirus status was reported to be diagnosed by the classifier with high specificity and sensitivity in both the original and validation cohorts. For the cohort, immune exposure information was limited to CMV serostatus. A group of highly shared sequence variants was considered likely to be a technical artifact of the sequencing pipeline. Several of the top co-occurrence clusters appeared to be linked to parvovirus B19, influenza, CMV and Epstein-Barr virus, according to a later analysis. In vitro tests confirmed that a few of the cytomegalovirus-associated TCR beta chains recognize cytomegalovirus antigens. The presence/absence analyses assumed that sequencing depth was roughly uniform across donors, and that assumption may not be true. The cohort was sequenced for TCR beta chains only, and without alpha or paired-chain data the features that could be detected were limited. Some IMGT-functional V segments, including TRBV6-2 and TRBV6-3, could not be told apart with the 87-base-pair reads, so those segments were excluded. A later genetic analysis reported fewer N-insertions in productive TCRs among donors in an Asian-associated ancestry cluster than the roughly 690-donor mean. Most TCR sequences were seen in very few donors, while some public TCRs were found in many individuals. Because counts were too low, about 18 rarely observed V segments, including chromosome 9 orphons, were excluded from the earlier analysis of some 590 of the donors. Linkage disequilibrium might explain the correlated functional status among segregating V segments, but an unknown experimental factor could not be excluded. V-gene and J-gene trimming of TCR beta chains was associated with a missense DCLRE1C variant in a later genetic analysis, and the association was replicated in an independent cohort. A further reported finding was that TCR beta sequences accurately predicted the HLA-A and HLA-B alleles for most subjects in the first cohort. In a later analysis, HLA-associated TCR beta chains were found to be more clonally expanded and to have lower generation probabilities than equally common non-associated chains. When HLA alleles, especially DR and DQ, strongly co-occurred, attributing TCR associations to individual alleles was difficult. A later analysis found that most CMV-associated TCR beta chains appeared HLA-restricted, with HLA associations seemingly driven largely by CMV exposure. HLA typing was unavailable for some donors at each locus, so association tests used only the typed subset.

The library was generated by the immunoSEQ multiplex PCR assay. A mixture of 60 forward primers for TCR Vbeta segments and 13 reverse primers for TCR Jbeta segments was used in the multiplex PCR. The CDR3 region of rearranged TCR beta genes was amplified from genomic DNA by a multiplex PCR assay. On the Illumina HiSeq System, the amplified TCR beta libraries were sequenced as 87-base-pair reads. The study's own analysis went as follows. Across the 700 or so repertoires, a later analysis counted some 80 million unique TCR beta chains, 8.5 million to 12 million of which were shared by at least two donors. Raw reads were error-corrected and collapsed into unique sequences with a nearest-neighbor algorithm that merged closely related sequences to remove PCR and sequencing errors. Alignment of CDR3 sequences to IMGT reference sequences was used to assign V, D and J gene segments. For a sequence to be retained, a match of at least six nucleotides to both a V gene segment and a J gene segment was required. Rearrangements were called productive when the CDR3 lacked stop codons and stayed in frame with V and J; all others were non-productive. CDR3 was defined by IMGT convention, running from the second conserved V-encoded cysteine to the conserved J-encoded phenylalanine. In an earlier analysis of around 640 of the donors, sequences lacking an unambiguous match to a single V gene segment were excluded. In an earlier analysis of approximately 610 of the donors, V segments were called functional above 56.7% productive rearrangements and were called segregating when the between-donor standard deviation exceeded 5%. A statistical classification framework was built for diagnosing cytomegalovirus status from the catalog of TCR beta chain sequences. V and J gene assignment, in a later analysis, came from comparing TCR nucleotide sequences with IMGT/GENE-DB human TR gene sequences. The TCRdist pipeline was used in a later analysis to assign CDR3 sequences and most-parsimonious VDJ recombination scenarios. In a later analysis, each TCR beta chain was defined by its CDR3 amino acid sequence together with its V-gene family, and reads lacking a unique V-gene family were excluded. To address suspected cross-contamination and a sequencing artifact, a later analysis removed 592 highly shared, low-generation-probability nucleotide sequences. A later analysis calculated a clonal expansion index for each public chain from normalized within-repertoire ranks of inferred template counts. Generation probabilities in a later analysis came from a VDJ recombination model fitted to out-of-frame rearrangements, and those results were checked against IGoR. Hypergeometric tests were used in a later analysis to score TCR-TCR, TCR-HLA and TCR-CMV co-occurrence, with a repertoire-size bias correction applied to the TCR pairs. In a later analysis, false discovery rates were estimated by permuting HLA or CMV assignments 20 times. In a later analysis, co-occurring TCRs were grouped with DBSCAN, and TCRdist sequence similarity was added when clustering was performed within HLA-allele-positive subsets. Repertoires with fewer than 30,000 or more than 120,000 public chains were left out of co-occurrence clustering, as were several repertoires with anomalous nucleotide sharing. Imported from immuneACCESS, the table was reduced by TCRdb to in-frame sequences with V and J called. These copies leave out some clones; in studies compared against another copy, an unresolved V gene accounts for under half, and the cause of the remainder is not known. That table is the source of V, J and clone size, and D and trimming were worked out from the DNA. The sample table records 120,000 to 150,000 clones; about four fifths of these occur just once. Around 4.1% of the sample goes to the ten largest clones.

The sequence came from a middle-aged man in good health and CMV-seropositive. The sequencing input was PBMCs. The chain uses TRBV29-1 and TRBJ2-2, with the D gene call left open. The DNA is TGCAGCGTTGTTCTCCCGTTAGCCGGGGAGCTGTTTTTT. This yields the protein CSVVLPLAGELFF.